Each of the 2 T cell receptor beta chains below was sequenced from the same sample in a study of T cell responses to AZD1222 COVID-19 vaccine. Assay: immunoSEQ multiplex PCR; the TCRdb copy retains only in-frame clones and omits some. The sample consists of 120,000 or so clones, 85% to 90% of them appearing once. Sequences were derived from peripheral blood, sampled on day 0 of AZD1222 vaccination. Receptor source: an adult in good health.

V and J are TRBV30 and TRBJ2-7, with D maybe TRBD2 (6 bases). This CDR3 is 14 amino acids long. Looked up from germline, CDR1 is GTSNPN and CDR2 is SVGIG (reference sequence). V lost 8 bases and J lost 2, with 19 bases in between. The CDR3 here is CAGTTAGTAYEQYF. The CDR3, as DNA: TGTGCCGGGACGACGGCGGGGACTGCCTACGAGCAGTACTTC.

The rearrangement links TRBV10-3 to TRBJ1-1; no clear D. Germline loops: CDR1 ENHRY, CDR2 SYGVKD. This CDR3 is 13 amino acids long. V lost 6 bases and J lost 5, with 13 bases in between. The CDR3: CAIRNGEYTEAFF. The DNA for the CDR3 is TGTGCCATCAGGAATGGGGAGTATACTGAAGCTTTCTTT.